This T cell receptor beta chain was recovered during a study of CD4 and CD8 cells across lung adenocarcinoma regions. TCRdb redid the calling of the PCR reads with MiXCR, one entry per CDR3 protein. The sample records some 11,000 distinct CDR3 sequences, 40% to 55% being singletons. The CDR3 is made up of 15 amino acids. Looked up from germline, CDR1 is SGDLS and CDR2 is YYNGEE. Trimming took off 3 bases at V and 2 bases at J, with 12 bases between the two ends. This rearrangement joins TRBV9 to TRBJ1-5; a possible D gene is TRBD1 (5 bases). The receptor was derived from a female donor with lung adenocarcinoma. The CD4 and CD8 labels of this study may be unreliable. The specimen was CD8+ T cells from the margin of a lung tumor. CDR3 loop: CASSGRGWGNQPQHF. The CDR3 DNA sequence: TGTGCCAGCAGCGGCCGGGGGTGGGGCAATCAGCCCCAGCATTTT.